These 23 T cell receptor beta chains were all obtained from the same sample, sequenced in a study of T cell responses to AZD1222 COVID-19 vaccine. The method was immunoSEQ multiplex PCR; TCRdb's version includes in-frame clones alone and lacks a portion of them. This sample has roughly 200,000 clones, with about 90% found just once. The sample in question was peripheral blood, obtained on day 0 of AZD1222 vaccination. The receptors come from an adult in good health.

The CDR3: CASRPVRGGYTF. The CDR3 DNA sequence: TGTGCCAGCAGACCGGTGCGGGGTGGCTACACCTTC. The chain links TRBV12-3 or TRBV12-4 to TRBJ1-2; the D is unclear. Trimming took 6 bases from V and 7 from J, leaving 12 bases between them. The CDR3 contains 12 residues.

This chain uses TRBV5-1 with TRBJ1-5; no clear D gene. Germline V gives CDR1 SGHRS, CDR2 YFSETQ. The ends were cut back, 3 bases at V and 4 bases at J, with 11 bases in the middle. The CDR3 runs 14 residues. CDR3 DNA sequence: TGCGCCAGCAGCTCGGACCCTTATAATCAGCCCCAGCATTTT. Translated: CASSSDPYNQPQHF.

The chain uses TRBV7-2 and TRBJ1-2; D is undetermined. V was shortened by 4 bases and J by 0 bases, with 9 bases between the two germline ends. This CDR3 region has 14 residues. The germline CDR1 and CDR2 sequences are SGHTA and FQGNSA. The CDR3 is CASSYRPANYGYTF. As DNA, the CDR3 is TGTGCCAGCAGCTACCGTCCAGCTAACTATGGCTACACCTTC.

This chain connects TRBV9 to TRBJ2-1, with 7 bases fitting TRBD2. This CDR3 is built from 16 residues. Germline trimming cut 3 bases from V and 3 bases from J; bases unmatched to any gene: 9. The germline gives CDR1 SGDLS, CDR2 YYNGEE. CDR3 sequence reads: CASSEGGTSFYNEQFF. The CDR3 coding sequence is TGTGCCAGCAGCGAGGGAGGGACTTCATTCTACAATGAGCAGTTCTTC.

V gene TRBV6-5 combines with J gene TRBJ1-2, with D hard to call. CDR1 and CDR2 from the germline V gene are MNHEY and SVGAGI. The V end lost 3 bases, the J end lost 0 bases, and 5 bases lay between the germline ends. The CDR3 consists of 13 residues. The CDR3 protein is CASSYRTNYGYTF. Written as DNA, the CDR3 is TGTGCCAGCAGTTATAGGACTAACTATGGCTACACCTTC.

Only a few counts were recorded for this clone. The chain is built from TRBV27 and TRBJ1-1; TRBD1 matches at 10 bases. The V segment lost 5 bases and the J segment 8 bases; nucleotides outside the gene matches: 2. This CDR3 comprises 12 residues. The germline V gene has CDR1 MNHEY and CDR2 SMNVEV (reference sequence). CDR3 nucleotides: TGTGCCAGCAGTCGGACAGGGGGGGAAGCTTTCTTT. As protein: CASSRTGGEAFF.

The V gene is TRBV3-1 (or the pseudogene TRBV3-2), the J gene TRBJ2-1; D is unclear. Trimming shortened V by 3 bases and J by 7 bases, and 16 bases separated the two germline ends. Germline V gene data show CDR1 as LGHDT and CDR2 as YNNKEL (reference sequence). CDR3 size: 15 residues. This CDR3 is CASSHRPGLENEQFF. Written as DNA, the CDR3 is TGTGCCAGCAGCCATCGGCCGGGCCTTGAGAATGAGCAGTTCTTC.

J is TRBJ1-2 and V is TRBV6-5; D perhaps matches TRBD1 (5 bases). CDR3 length: 13 residues. The V end was cut by 0 bases, the J end by 8 bases, with 10 bases between. Germline V gives CDR1 MNHEY, CDR2 SVGAGI. The CDR3 DNA sequence: TGTGCCAGCAGTTACTCAGGGGATCGGGGCTACACCTTC. This sequence encodes CASSYSGDRGYTF.

The V and J genes are TRBV6-1 and TRBJ2-1; D remains ambiguous. This CDR3 region has 15 residues. CDR1 MNHNS and CDR2 SASEGT come from the germline V gene. V dropped 3 bases and J dropped 6 bases, with 15 bases sitting between them. Written as DNA, the CDR3 is TGTGCCAGCAGTGAGGTAGTCTGGGTCCTCAATGAGCAGTTCTTC. It encodes CASSEVVWVLNEQFF.

A single count supports this clone. This chain connects TRBV19 to TRBJ1-4; a possible D gene is TRBD1 (6 bases). This CDR3 comprises 14 residues. The V end lost 6 bases, the J end lost 5 bases, and 13 bases lay between the germline ends. Germline assignment: CDR1 LNHDA and CDR2 SQIVND (reference sequence). The CDR3 coding sequence is TGTGCCAGTAGCCTACAGGGAGGAAATGAAAAACTGTTTTTT. Protein product: CASSLQGGNEKLFF.

The genes are TRBV28 and TRBJ2-7, with D perhaps TRBD2 (5 bases). The germline gives CDR1 MDHEN, CDR2 SYDVKM. This CDR3 has 16 amino acids. V was cut by 8 bases and J by 2 bases, with 22 bases left in between. The CDR3 reads CASGKDGLFSTYEQYF. The CDR3 coding sequence is TGTGCCAGCGGGAAGGACGGACTCTTTTCGACCTACGAGCAGTACTTC.

The chain combines TRBV6-4 with TRBJ1-6; 12 bases map to TRBD1. J gave up 8 bases and V 4 bases, and 3 bases lay outside the gene matches. The CDR3 runs to 15 residues. Germline V gene data show CDR1 as MRHNA and CDR2 as SNTAGT. The CDR3 reads CASSAGTGGDSPLHF. CDR3 sequence (DNA): TGTGCCAGCAGTGCCGGGACAGGGGGCGATTCACCCCTCCACTTT.

The CDR3 spells CAITDRGINQPQHF. The CDR3 nucleotides are TGTGCCATCACCGACAGGGGGATCAATCAGCCCCAGCATTTT. The gene calls are TRBV27 and TRBJ1-5, with 9 bases aligning to TRBD1. The J segment lost 3 bases and the V segment lost 10 bases, leaving 7 bases of the junction unmatched. Germline V gene data show CDR1 as MNHEY and CDR2 as SMNVEV (reference sequence). The CDR3 runs to 14 residues.

This clone appeared a few times. This CDR3 reads CASSFNAGANYGYTF. Written as DNA, the CDR3 is TGCGCCAGCAGCTTTAATGCAGGAGCTAACTATGGCTACACCTTC. The chain recombines TRBV5-1 with TRBJ1-2; D gene unclear. The CDR3 has 15 residues. V shed 2 bases and J shed 0 bases, with 11 bases lying between them. Per the germline V gene, CDR1 is SGHRS and CDR2 is YFSETQ.

The chain is built from TRBV3-1 (or the pseudogene TRBV3-2) and TRBJ2-7, with 9 nucleotides matching TRBD2. Germline V gene lookup returns CDR1 LGHDT and CDR2 YNNKEL (reference sequence). J lost 3 bases, V lost 3 bases, and 9 bases had no gene match. CDR3 length equals 16 residues. This chain's CDR3 is CASSQGRLAAGYEQYF. Written as DNA, the CDR3 is TGTGCCAGCAGCCAGGGCCGACTAGCGGCGGGCTACGAGCAGTACTTC.

The chain carries TRBV9 and TRBJ2-3; weak D call: TRBD1 (6 bases). Per germline, CDR1 SGDLS and CDR2 YYNGEE. The CDR3 runs 14 residues. V was trimmed by 3 bases and J by 2 bases, leaving 10 bases between them. The CDR3 coding sequence is TGTGCCAGCAGCGGGGACACCCACACAGATACGCAGTATTTT. This translates into CASSGDTHTDTQYF.

The genes are TRBV30 and TRBJ2-2; perhaps TRBD1 as D (6 bases). The CDR3 length is 13 residues. Germline V gene lookup returns CDR1 GTSNPN and CDR2 SVGIG (reference sequence). Between the trimmed V and J ends, which lost 4 bases and 5 bases, there was a span of 11 bases. The CDR3 reads CAWTRGVTGELFF. CDR3 sequence (DNA): TGTGCCTGGACCAGGGGTGTGACCGGGGAGCTGTTTTTT.

This chain links TRBV5-1 with TRBJ1-2; D unresolved. This CDR3 has 13 residues. Germline CDR1 reads SGHRS; CDR2 reads YFSETQ. Trimming removed 4 bases at V and 4 bases at J, with 11 bases between. CDR3 DNA: TGCGCCAGCAGCGAAACTAACCTCTATGGCTACACCTTC. It codes for CASSETNLYGYTF. Supplemented by reference TRBV5-1 and TRBJ1-2, the full variable domain reads KAGVTQTPRYLIKTRGQQVTLSCSPISGHRSVSWYQQTPGQGLQFLFEYFSETQRNKGNFPGRFSGRQFSNSRSEMNVSTLELGDSALYLCASSETNLYGYTFGSGTRLTVV.

This clone was counted a single time. This chain links TRBV30 with TRBJ1-5; the D gene is possibly TRBD1 (5 bases). Trimming pared 2 bases from V and 5 bases from J, leaving 16 bases between. Germline CDR1 is GTSNPN and CDR2 is SVGIG (reference sequence). This CDR3 has 15 amino acids. This CDR3 reads CAWSWGGTSDQPQHF. DNA for the CDR3: TGTGCCTGGAGTTGGGGCGGGACTTCGGATCAGCCCCAGCATTTT.

The chain has TRBV19 and TRBJ1-4; 12 bases line up with TRBD1. Germline V gives CDR1 LNHDA, CDR2 SQIVND (reference sequence). The CDR3 consists of 15 residues. Trimming cost V 4 bases and J 5 bases; bases outside gene matches: 2. The CDR3 DNA reads TGTGCCAGTAGTACAGGGACAGGGGGCAATGAAAAACTGTTTTTT. Its protein is CASSTGTGGNEKLFF.

The J gene is TRBJ2-3, the V gene TRBV10-3; weak D call: TRBD1 (6 bases). The V gene's germline CDR1 is ENHRY and CDR2 SYGVKD. This CDR3 region has 13 residues. V dropped 3 bases and J dropped 3 bases, with 7 bases sitting between them. The CDR3 region is CAISEDRTDTQYF. Written as DNA, the CDR3 is TGTGCCATCAGTGAAGACAGGACAGATACGCAGTATTTT.

This clone was detected only a few times. This sequence joins TRBV5-1 and TRBJ1-2, with a possible D match to TRBD1 (5 bases). CDR3 length: 15 amino acids. The germline V and J ends were trimmed by 2 bases and 2 bases, with 13 bases remaining between them. In germline, CDR1 is SGHRS, CDR2 YFSETQ. The CDR3 coding sequence is TGCGCCAGCAGCTTACCGGGACTTTCCAACTATGGCTACACCTTC. It encodes CASSLPGLSNYGYTF.

The chain links TRBV19 to TRBJ2-3; the D is unclear. In germline, CDR1 is LNHDA, CDR2 SQIVND (reference sequence). The CDR3 covers 15 residues. Deletions cut 3 bases from V and 1 base from J, with 11 bases between. This chain's CDR3 is CASSIGRIGTDTQYF. As DNA, the CDR3 is TGTGCCAGTAGTATTGGACGCATCGGCACAGATACGCAGTATTTT.